Following are 24 T cell receptor beta chains from one sample sequenced in a study of blood T cell repertoires in COVID-19. The data were produced by immunoSEQ multiplex PCR, yet TCRdb's version contains in-frame clones alone and is incomplete. This table has under 200,000 clones, about 93% appearing once. Specimen: peripheral blood. These receptors were obtained from a man in his forties or fifties with acute or convalescent COVID-19.

This sequence joins TRBV3-1 (or the pseudogene TRBV3-2) and TRBJ2-6; 8 positions agree with TRBD1. V was clipped by 1 base and J by 0 bases; unmatched bases: 8. The CDR3 is 19 amino acids. Germline CDR1 LGHDT, CDR2 YNNKEL (reference sequence). The DNA for the CDR3 is TGTGCCAGCAGCCAAGTAGAGGGCAGGGGGCTCTCTGGGGCCAACGTCCTGACTTTC. It translates to CASSQVEGRGLSGANVLTF.

CDR3 loop: CASGLAGLTEETQYF. The CDR3 region has the DNA TGTGCCAGTGGACTAGCGGGGTTGACAGAAGAGACCCAGTACTTC. This chain links TRBV19 with TRBJ2-5; TRBD2 matches 12 bases. The CDR3 length is 15 residues. J lost 3 bases, V lost 8 bases, and 7 bases had no gene match. Germline CDR1 and CDR2: LNHDA and SQIVND (reference sequence). The full variable domain, with the rest looked up from reference TRBV19 and TRBJ2-5, is DGGITQSPKYLFRKEGQNVTLSCEQNLNHDAMYWYRQDPGQGLRLIYYSQIVNDFQKGDIAEGYSVSREKKESFPLTVTSAQKNPTAFYLCASGLAGLTEETQYFGPGTRLLVL.

V is TRBV27 and J is TRBJ2-7; a weak D match, TRBD1 (6 bases). The V gene lost 3 bases and the J gene lost 7 bases, with 13 bases spanning the gap. CDR3 length equals 13 residues. CDR1 and CDR2 from the germline V gene are MNHEY and SMNVEV (reference sequence). Here the CDR3 DNA reads TGTGCCAGCAGTTTTGGTCAGGGGCAGGAGCAGTACTTC. Translating it yields CASSFGQGQEQYF.

The chain has TRBV24-1 and TRBJ2-3, with a weak D call TRBD2 (6 bases). Trimming stripped 5 bases from V and 12 bases from J, with 17 bases between. Germline lookup yields CDR1 KGHDR and CDR2 SFDVKD. The CDR3 is made up of 13 amino acids. The CDR3 sequence: CATSVLSGGAQYF. DNA for the CDR3: TGTGCCACCAGTGTTCTTAGCGGAGGAGCACAGTATTTT.

The chain joins TRBV5-1 to TRBJ2-1; 11 bases fit TRBD2. CDR3 length: 15 residues. Per germline, CDR1 SGHRS and CDR2 YFSETQ. V shed 2 bases and J 6 bases; nucleotides not matched to a gene: 4. The CDR3 DNA is TGCGCCAGCAGCTTTAGCGGGGGGGATGTCAATGAGCAGTTCTTC. This codes for CASSFSGGDVNEQFF.

The V call is TRBV2, the J call TRBJ2-7, with 7 bases fitting TRBD1. The CDR3 is 13 residues long. CDR1 SNHLY and CDR2 FYNNEI come from the germline V gene. Losses at the gene ends were 4 bases for V and 6 bases for J; bases not matched to a gene: 6. Here the CDR3 reads CASSVDRVSEQYV. The CDR3 DNA is TGTGCCAGCAGTGTTGACAGGGTGAGCGAGCAGTACGTC.

The chain joins TRBV28 to TRBJ1-1, with D maybe TRBD1 (6 bases). The V and J ends lost 8 bases and 3 bases respectively, with 19 bases between them. Germline V gene sequence: CDR1 MDHEN, CDR2 SYDVKM. The CDR3 extends over 15 amino acids. The CDR3 here is CASPSKDGQYTEAFF. The CDR3 coding sequence is TGTGCCAGCCCCTCCAAAGACGGACAGTACACTGAAGCTTTCTTT. Supplemented by reference TRBV28 and TRBJ1-1, the full variable domain reads DVKVTQSSRYLVKRTGEKVFLECVQDMDHENMFWYRQDPGLGLRLIYFSYDVKMKEKGDIPEGYSVSREKKERFSLILESASTNQTSMYLCASPSKDGQYTEAFFGQGTRLTVV.

The chain recombines TRBV4-1 with TRBJ1-5; D call uncertain. The CDR3 length is 15 residues. Trimming cost V 0 bases and J 3 bases, with 9 bases left between them. CDR1 and CDR2 (germline): MGHRA, YSYEKL. The CDR3 bases are TGCGCCAGCAGCCAAGATCGGGGAATCAATCAGCCCCAGCATTTT. It codes for CASSQDRGINQPQHF.

This rearrangement joins TRBV4-3 to TRBJ1-4; D is unclear. Germline loops: CDR1 LGHNA, CDR2 YSLEER. CDR3 size: 14 residues. Trimming took off 0 bases at V and 6 bases at J, with 8 bases between the two ends. This CDR3 is CASSQDSGDEKLFF. The CDR3 DNA reads TGCGCCAGCAGCCAAGATAGCGGGGATGAAAAACTGTTTTTT.

The chain employs TRBV5-1 and TRBJ2-3; TRBD2 aligns across 9 bases. The germline V gene has CDR1 SGHRS and CDR2 YFSETQ. Losses at the gene ends were 4 bases for V and 0 bases for J; bases not matched to a gene: 6. This CDR3 is built from 16 residues. This CDR3 is CASSVPLAGSTDTQYF. For the CDR3, the DNA is TGCGCCAGCAGCGTCCCCCTAGCGGGGAGCACAGATACGCAGTATTTT.

J is TRBJ1-1 and V is TRBV28, with TRBD1 matching 12 bases. CDR1 and CDR2 from the germline V gene are MDHEN and SYDVKM. Trimming cost V 6 bases and J 5 bases; bases outside gene matches: 7. The CDR3 has 15 residues. CDR3 sequence (DNA): TGTGCCAGCAGAGGGGACAGGGGGCTGGGGACTGAAGCTTTCTTT. This codes for CASRGDRGLGTEAFF.

V gene TRBV19 combines with J gene TRBJ2-6; 7 bases match TRBD1. CDR1 is LNHDA and CDR2 is SQIVND in the germline V gene (reference sequence). The CDR3 loop spans 18 amino acids. The ends lost 1 base at V and 0 bases at J; junction bases unmatched: 6. The CDR3 here is CASSIVGTESSGANVLTF. CDR3 bases: TGTGCCAGTAGTATAGTAGGGACAGAAAGCTCTGGGGCCAACGTCCTGACTTTC.

A few counts support this clone. The rearrangement links TRBV28 to TRBJ2-7; 7 nucleotides match TRBD1. J was trimmed by 13 bases and V by 4 bases; bases with no gene match: 7. Germline CDR1 MDHEN, CDR2 SYDVKM. There are 11 residues in the CDR3. The CDR3 nucleotides are TGTGCCAGCAGTTACAGAGGACAGGTTTACGTC. Its translation is CASSYRGQVYV.

This clone was detected only once. V usage is TRBV29-1 and J usage is TRBJ2-1, with a weak D call TRBD2 (6 bases). Trimming shortened V by 5 bases and J by 0 bases, and 8 bases separated the two germline ends. Per the germline V gene, CDR1 is SQVTM and CDR2 is ANQGSEA. The CDR3 loop spans 13 amino acids. CDR3 DNA sequence: TGCAGCGTTCGGGGGAGCTCCTACAATGAGCAGTTCTTC. This codes for CSVRGSSYNEQFF.

The sample holds a few counts of this clone. J is TRBJ2-7 and V is TRBV3-1 (or the pseudogene TRBV3-2); the match to TRBD2 covers 8 bases. This CDR3 has 15 residues. J lost 6 bases, V lost 0 bases, and 7 bases had no gene match. Germline loops: CDR1 LGHDT, CDR2 YNNKEL (reference sequence). The chain's CDR3 is CASSQDPSGGCEQYV. CDR3 coding DNA: TGTGCCAGCAGCCAAGATCCAAGCGGGGGATGCGAGCAGTACGTC.

CDR3: CASSGERGLGETQYF. The CDR3 nucleotides are TGCGCCAGCAGTGGCGAGCGGGGGCTGGGAGAGACCCAGTACTTC. The V call is TRBV10-2, the J call TRBJ2-5, with TRBD2 identical over 8 bases. Germline CDR1 WSHSY, CDR2 SAAADI. The CDR3 extends over 15 amino acids. With V trimmed by 4 bases and J by 4 bases, 8 bases remained unmatched.

The genes are TRBV11-2 and TRBJ2-3; D is perhaps TRBD2 (5 bases). The V end lost 5 bases, the J end lost 4 bases, and 13 bases lay between the germline ends. In germline, CDR1 is SGHAT, CDR2 FQNNGV. This CDR3 is 14 amino acids long. Here the CDR3 DNA reads TGTGCCAGCAGCGTCGCCCTCGGGGCAGATACGCAGTATTTT. Protein: CASSVALGADTQYF.

The rearrangement joins TRBV3-1 (or the pseudogene TRBV3-2) to TRBJ2-7; tentative D call: TRBD2 (6 bases). CDR3 size: 15 residues. With 3 bases removed from V and 0 bases from J, the gap between germline ends came to 12 bases. Germline V CDR1 and CDR2: LGHDT, YNNKEL (reference sequence). The CDR3 reads CASSQGLESSYEQYF. The CDR3 region has the DNA TGTGCCAGCAGCCAGGGACTGGAGAGCTCCTACGAGCAGTACTTC.

Note on this clone: Distinct nucleotide sequences in the sample also encode this CDR3. The chain is built from TRBV30 and TRBJ2-3; 9 nucleotides agree with TRBD2. This CDR3 comprises 15 residues. Trimming took 1 base from V and 0 from J; bases not matched to a gene: 2. CDR1 is GTSNPN and CDR2 is SVGIG in the germline V gene (reference sequence). In nucleotides, the CDR3 is TGTGCCTGGAGTGGCCTAGCGGGAAGCACAGATACGCAGTATTTT. Its translation: CAWSGLAGSTDTQYF.

The V call is TRBV5-4, the J call TRBJ2-3; D not certain. Germline CDR1 is SGHNT and CDR2 is YYREEE (reference sequence). V was shortened by 2 bases and J by 5 bases, with 15 bases between the two germline ends. This CDR3 is 15 amino acids long. The CDR3 is CASSFQQPGRDTQYF. The CDR3 DNA sequence: TGTGCCAGCAGCTTTCAACAGCCAGGTAGAGATACGCAGTATTTT. Complete variable domain (other parts from reference TRBV5-4 and TRBJ2-3): ETGVTQSPTHLIKTRGQQVTLRCSSQSGHNTVSWYQQALGQGPQFIFQYYREEENGRGNFPPRFSGLQFPNYSSELNVNALELDDSALYLCASSFQQPGRDTQYFGPGTRLTVL.

V is TRBV3-1 (or the pseudogene TRBV3-2) and J is TRBJ2-2; D possibly corresponds to TRBD2 (6 bases). The CDR3 runs to 17 residues. V lost 3 bases and J lost 8, with 22 bases in between. The germline gives CDR1 LGHDT, CDR2 YNNKEL (reference sequence). The CDR3 bases are TGTGCCAGCAGCCACGCCCGTGATGGGGCGGGGTCTGGGGAGCTGTTTTTT. Amino acids: CASSHARDGAGSGELFF.

This sequence joins TRBV4-3 and TRBJ2-3, with 8 bases lining up with TRBD2. Trimming at V came to 1 base and at J to 6 bases, leaving 6 bases not matched to a gene. Per germline, CDR1 LGHNA and CDR2 YSLEER. This CDR3 spans 15 amino acids. The chain's CDR3 is CASSQGRGGRDTQYF. CDR3 DNA: TGCGCCAGCAGCCAAGGCCGGGGGGGCCGGGATACGCAGTATTTT.

This sequence joins TRBV4-1 and TRBJ1-2, with 7 nucleotides matching TRBD1. CDR1 MGHRA and CDR2 YSYEKL come from the germline V gene. The trim removed 0 bases at V and 9 bases at J, leaving 7 bases unmatched. The length of the CDR3 is 14 residues. The CDR3 here is CASSQDKGGASYTF. The CDR3, as DNA: TGCGCCAGCAGCCAAGATAAAGGGGGCGCAAGCTACACCTTC.

This clone was detected once. This rearrangement joins TRBV5-6 to TRBJ1-5; the match to TRBD1 covers 11 bases. Trimming at V came to 3 bases and at J to 0 bases, leaving 5 bases not matched to a gene. This CDR3 comprises 17 residues. Germline V lookup: CDR1 SGHDT, CDR2 YYEEEE. CDR3 residues: CASSYGQGAYSNQPQHF. CDR3 nucleotide sequence: TGTGCCAGCAGCTATGGACAGGGGGCTTATAGCAATCAGCCCCAGCATTTT.